This T cell receptor beta chain derives from a study of cytomegalovirus exposure and HLA in healthy donors. Findings of the study overall: When analyzed later, a missense DCLRE1C variant was found to be linked to TCR beta V- and J-gene trimming.

The CDR3 has 14 amino acids. Germline assignment: CDR1 SGDLS and CDR2 YYNGEE. V shed 6 bases and J 4 bases; nucleotides not matched to a gene: 6. Vbeta (60) and Jbeta (13) primers were used in the PCR. Per the original data handling: As a later analysis found, there were tens of millions of unique TCR beta chains, of which 8.5 million to 14 million were shared. Repertoires were generated with immunoSEQ multiplex PCR, while TCRdb's copy carries only in-frame clones and drops some. That table supplies the V and J calls and clone size; D and trimming were determined from the DNA. The profile covers 60,000 to 70,000 clones, with just under 70% appearing a single time and roughly 11% taken by the ten largest. As for the donors, each was a healthy bone marrow donor. This clone was found a few times. Its matching antigen is unknown.

The clonotype comes from a woman in her 30s in good health and CMV-seronegative. This rearrangement joins TRBV9 to TRBJ2-2; 7 nucleotides match TRBD2. Sequences were obtained from PBMCs. CDR3 amino acids: CASTRAGTTGELFF. In DNA, the CDR3 is TGTGCCAGCACCCGAGCGGGGACCACCGGGGAGCTGTTTTTT. The variable domain in full, with the rest retrieved from reference TRBV9 and TRBJ2-2, is DSGVTQTPKHLITATGQRVTLRCSPRSGDLSVYWYQQSLDQGLQFLIQYYNGEERAKGNILERFSAQQFPDLHSELNLSSLELGDSALYFCASTRAGTTGELFFGEGSRLTVL.